This TCR beta chain came from a study of shared clonotypes between healthy human individuals. Generated by immunoSEQ multiplex PCR, the TCRdb table keeps only in-frame clones and is missing some. The profile covers about 300,000 clones, with around 74% appearing a single time and 10% taken by the ten largest. The CDR3 consists of 15 residues. This chain connects TRBV12-2 to TRBJ1-2; the table's D call TRBD1 went unverified against the DNA. TRBV12-2 is given as a pseudogene. The clonotype was recovered from a young man in good health. The sample taken for sequencing was memory CD4+ T cells sorted from blood. Documented subset: CD45RA-negative fraction. The CDR3 sequence is CASRLQGSRDDGYTF. The CDR3 DNA is TGTGCAAGTCGCTTACAGGGTTCACGTGATGACGGCTACACCTTC.